This T cell receptor beta chain comes out of a study of T-cell reconstitution after alpha-beta-depleted transplantation in children. Trimming took off 8 bases at V and 2 bases at J, with 14 bases between the two ends. Germline CDR1 is MNHEY and CDR2 is SVGEGT. The CDR3 is 14 residues long. TCRbeta library preparation incorporated unique molecular identifiers. TCRdb reanalysed the PCR reads using MiXCR and keeps one entry per CDR3 protein. The sample holds 200,000 to 300,000 distinct CDR3 sequences, about 25% seen once. Material: PBMCs, obtained before TCRalphabeta/CD19-depleted stem cell transplant. The receptor comes from a girl aged 2 to 9 with Fanconi anemia, due to receive a stem cell transplant. V is TRBV6-2 or TRBV6-3 and J is TRBJ2-3; D unclear. For the CDR3, the DNA is TGTGCCAGCCGGAGCGAGACCCACACAGATACGCAGTATTTT. Its protein product is CASRSETHTDTQYF.